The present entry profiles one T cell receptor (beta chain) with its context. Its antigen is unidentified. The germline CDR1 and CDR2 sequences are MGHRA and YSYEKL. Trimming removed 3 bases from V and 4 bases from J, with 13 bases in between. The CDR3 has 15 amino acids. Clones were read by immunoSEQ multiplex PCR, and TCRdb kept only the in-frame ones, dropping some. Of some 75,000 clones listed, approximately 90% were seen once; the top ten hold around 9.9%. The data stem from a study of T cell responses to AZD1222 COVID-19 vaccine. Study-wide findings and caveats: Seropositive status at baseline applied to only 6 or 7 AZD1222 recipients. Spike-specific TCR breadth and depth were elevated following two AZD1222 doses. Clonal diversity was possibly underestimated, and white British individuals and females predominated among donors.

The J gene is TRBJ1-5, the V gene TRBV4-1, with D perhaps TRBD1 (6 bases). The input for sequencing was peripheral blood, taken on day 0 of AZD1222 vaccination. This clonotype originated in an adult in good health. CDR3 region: CASSQLTGLNQPQHF. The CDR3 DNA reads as TGCGCCAGCAGCCAGTTGACAGGACTTAATCAGCCCCAGCATTTT.